The 28 T cell receptor beta chains below come from one sample, sequenced in a study of immune evolution from preneoplasia to lung adenocarcinoma. Clones were read by immunoSEQ multiplex PCR, and TCRdb kept only the in-frame ones, dropping some. The sample contains 5,000 or so clones, around 81% of which appear only once. Sequenced material: FFPE minimally invasive lung adenocarcinoma tissue. Source of these receptors: a person between 60 and 80 years old with lung adenocarcinoma.

The chain uses TRBV28 and TRBJ1-1, with unresolved D. This CDR3 is 11 amino acids long. Looked up from germline, CDR1 is MDHEN and CDR2 is SYDVKM. Trimming took off 6 bases at V and 8 bases at J, with 10 bases between the two ends. The chain's CDR3 is CASRETHEAFF. The CDR3 DNA sequence: TGTGCCAGCAGGGAAACACACGAAGCTTTCTTT. The whole variable domain, remainder taken from reference TRBV28 and TRBJ1-1, is DVKVTQSSRYLVKRTGEKVFLECVQDMDHENMFWYRQDPGLGLRLIYFSYDVKMKEKGDIPEGYSVSREKKERFSLILESASTNQTSMYLCASRETHEAFFGQGTRLTVV.

The chain has TRBV4-2 and TRBJ2-5; 8 nucleotides line up with TRBD1. Trimming at V came to 4 bases and at J to 3 bases, leaving 4 bases not matched to a gene. There are 14 residues in the CDR3. Germline V gene lookup returns CDR1 LGHNA and CDR2 YNFKEQ. The CDR3 DNA is TGTGCCAGCAGCCCCCGGGGACAGGAAGAGACCCAGTACTTC. This codes for CASSPRGQEETQYF.

The CDR3 DNA is TGTGCCAGCAGCCGCCTAGCGGGAGGAGGTACAGATACGCAGTATTTT. Translation gives CASSRLAGGGTDTQYF. The chain uses TRBV7-9 and TRBJ2-3, with 11 bases matching TRBD2. Losses at the gene ends were 5 bases for V and 3 bases for J; bases not matched to a gene: 7. CDR1 SEHNR and CDR2 FQNEAQ come from the germline V gene (reference sequence). This CDR3 has 16 residues.

This clone occurred a few times. V is TRBV2 and J is TRBJ1-2, with unresolved D. The germline gives CDR1 SNHLY, CDR2 FYNNEI. This CDR3 has 11 amino acids. V lost 3 bases, J lost 8 bases, and 7 bases lay in between. The CDR3 is CASSEVLGYTF. In DNA, the CDR3 is TGTGCCAGCAGTGAGGTCCTGGGCTACACCTTC.

This clone showed up just once. J is TRBJ2-2 and V is TRBV7-2; 8 nucleotides line up with TRBD2. The CDR3 is made up of 16 amino acids. The germline gives CDR1 SGHTA, CDR2 FQGNSA. The ends lost 4 bases at V and 5 bases at J; junction bases unmatched: 9. The CDR3 bases are TGTGCCAGCAGCTGGAGCGGGAGCGGTCGAACCGGGGAGCTGTTTTTT. Amino acid sequence: CASSWSGSGRTGELFF.

This clone was seen a few times. The gene calls are TRBV9 and TRBJ2-3; D remains unclear. The V end lost 0 bases, the J end lost 2 bases, and 19 bases lay between the germline ends. The germline V gene has CDR1 SGDLS and CDR2 YYNGEE. This CDR3 is built from 18 residues. The CDR3: CASSVDGTPSRPTDTQYF. The CDR3 bases are TGTGCCAGCAGCGTAGATGGAACCCCGAGCAGACCCACAGATACGCAGTATTTT.

The chain employs TRBV10-2 and TRBJ1-1; 8 positions agree with TRBD1. The CDR3 covers 14 residues. Germline loops: CDR1 WSHSY, CDR2 SAAADI. The V segment lost 6 bases and the J segment 4 bases; nucleotides outside the gene matches: 7. The CDR3 loop is CASREGTGSTEAFF. The CDR3 DNA is TGCGCCAGCAGGGAGGGGACAGGCAGCACTGAAGCTTTCTTT.

The chain is built from TRBV2 and TRBJ1-2; TRBD1 agrees at 8 bases. With 4 bases clipped from V and 8 bases from J, the junction kept 6 bases outside the gene matches. Germline CDR1 is SNHLY and CDR2 is FYNNEI. The CDR3 totals 13 residues. The CDR3 region is CASSGGQEHGYTF. The CDR3 DNA reads as TGTGCCAGCAGTGGGGGACAGGAGCACGGCTACACCTTC.

The CDR3 DNA reads as TGTGCCAGCAGCTCTTCCTCAGGGGGCGAGCAGTACTTC. Its protein is CASSSSSGGEQYF. The V call is TRBV5-5, the J call TRBJ2-7, with TRBD1 matching 7 bases. The germline V gene has CDR1 SGHKS and CDR2 YYEKEE (reference sequence). With 3 bases clipped from V and 6 bases from J, the junction kept 6 bases outside the gene matches. The CDR3 runs 13 residues.

V gene TRBV11-2 combines with J gene TRBJ2-7; D is possibly TRBD2 (5 bases). The germline V and J ends were trimmed by 3 bases and 4 bases, with 16 bases remaining between them. CDR1 and CDR2 (germline): SGHAT, FQNNGV. The CDR3 consists of 15 residues. CDR3 residues: CASSFYSFGEYEQYF. In nucleotides, the CDR3 is TGTGCCAGCAGCTTTTATTCATTCGGGGAATACGAGCAGTACTTC.

V and J are TRBV5-1 and TRBJ1-2; D is ambiguous. The germline CDR1 and CDR2 sequences are SGHRS and YFSETQ. V shed 4 bases and J shed 2 bases, with 15 bases lying between them. The CDR3 has 15 amino acids. DNA for the CDR3: TGCGCCAGCAGCCCGGCCCAGGCGAGAAACTATGGCTACACCTTC. Translated, it gives CASSPAQARNYGYTF.

V usage is TRBV19 and J usage is TRBJ2-2, with TRBD2 identical over 14 bases. CDR1 and CDR2 from the germline V gene are LNHDA and SQIVND (reference sequence). With V trimmed by 5 bases and J by 7 bases, 9 bases remained unmatched. There are 17 residues in the CDR3. CDR3 sequence reads: CASSLRGLAGAGGELFF. For the CDR3, the DNA is TGTGCCAGTAGTCTTCGGGGACTAGCGGGAGCGGGCGGGGAGCTGTTTTTT.

The rearrangement uses TRBV7-3 and TRBJ2-1; perhaps TRBD2 as D (5 bases). There are 14 residues in the CDR3. The V gene lost 5 bases and the J gene lost 7 bases, with 15 bases spanning the gap. Per germline, CDR1 SGHTA and CDR2 FQGTGA. The CDR3 loop is CASSPRGSGNEQFF. Written as DNA, the CDR3 is TGTGCCAGCAGCCCTCGCGGGTCGGGGAATGAGCAGTTCTTC. Complete variable domain (other parts from reference TRBV7-3 and TRBJ2-1): GAGVSQTPSNKVTEKGKYVELRCDPISGHTALYWYRQSLGQGPEFLIYFQGTGAADDSGLPNDRFFAVRPEGSVSTLKIQRTERGDSAVYLCASSPRGSGNEQFFGPGTRLTVL.

The chain couples TRBV5-6 to TRBJ2-5, with no clear D. V dropped 0 bases and J dropped 1 base, with 4 bases sitting between them. Per the germline V gene, CDR1 is SGHDT and CDR2 is YYEEEE. This CDR3 has 13 amino acids. The CDR3 is CASSLASQETQYF. The CDR3 DNA reads as TGTGCCAGCAGCTTGGCGAGCCAAGAGACCCAGTACTTC.

The genes are TRBV14 and TRBJ1-1; unclear D gene. The CDR3 extends over 14 amino acids. Germline-derived CDR1 and CDR2 are SGHDN and FVKESK. V was cut by 1 base and J by 7 bases, with 13 bases left in between. The CDR3 region has the DNA TGTGCCAGCAGCCAAGTCACGGGCCTGCGTGAAGCTTTCTTT. Translating it yields CASSQVTGLREAFF.

This chain joins TRBV18 and TRBJ1-2, with D possibly matching TRBD1 (6 bases). The CDR3 has 15 amino acids. CDR1 and CDR2 from the germline V gene are KGHSH and LQKENI. V was trimmed by 0 bases and J by 4 bases, leaving 12 bases between them. The CDR3 DNA follows: TGTGCCAGCTCACCACCGCAGGGGCCAAGCTATGGCTACACCTTC. Its protein product is CASSPPQGPSYGYTF.

This clone was recorded only once. This chain joins TRBV12-2 and TRBJ1-2; TRBD1, the table's D call, was not compared with the DNA. TRBV12-2 is a listed pseudogene. The CDR3 is 20 amino acids. The CDR3 loop is CVSRHSQGRTIPTENYGYTF. CDR3 in DNA: TGTGTAAGTCGCCATTCACAGGGGAGGACGATCCCCACGGAGAACTATGGCTACACCTTC.

The CDR3 DNA sequence: TGTGCCAGCAGCCCAACCGGGACAAGGGGCGCCGAGCAGTACTTC. Translated: CASSPTGTRGAEQYF. The chain has TRBV2 and TRBJ2-7; D may be TRBD1 (6 bases). The V end lost 6 bases, the J end lost 6 bases, and 21 bases lay between the germline ends. CDR3 length: 15 residues. Germline V gives CDR1 SNHLY, CDR2 FYNNEI.

The chain is built from TRBV9 and TRBJ2-5; D may be TRBD2 (6 bases). There are 13 residues in the CDR3. Trimming pared 0 bases from V and 9 bases from J, leaving 12 bases between. CDR1 SGDLS and CDR2 YYNGEE come from the germline V gene. The CDR3: CASSVGFREAQYF. The CDR3, as DNA: TGTGCCAGCAGCGTAGGTTTCAGGGAGGCCCAGTACTTC. The whole variable domain, filled in from reference TRBV9 and TRBJ2-5, reads DSGVTQTPKHLITATGQRVTLRCSPRSGDLSVYWYQQSLDQGLQFLIQYYNGEERAKGNILERFSAQQFPDLHSELNLSSLELGDSALYFCASSVGFREAQYFGPGTRLLVL.

The chain has TRBV5-1 and TRBJ2-2; 9 bases map to TRBD2. This CDR3 spans 14 amino acids. Germline V lookup: CDR1 SGHRS, CDR2 YFSETQ. Trimming took 6 bases from V and 4 from J; bases not matched to a gene: 4. The CDR3 bases are TGCGCCAGCACTAGCGGGGTGGTCACCGGGGAGCTGTTTTTT. It codes for CASTSGVVTGELFF.

Here the CDR3 DNA reads TGTGCCAGCAGTGATGGGCACGACACAGATACGCAGTATTTT. It yields the protein CASSDGHDTDTQYF. The V and J genes are TRBV6-4 and TRBJ2-3, with no clear D. This CDR3 has 14 residues. The germline CDR1 and CDR2 sequences are MRHNA and SNTAGT. V lost 3 bases and J 2 bases, leaving 9 bases between the germline ends.

V gene TRBV6-6 combines with J gene TRBJ2-1, with D hard to call. Trimming stripped 1 base from V and 12 bases from J, with 13 bases between. CDR3 length: 13 amino acids. The germline V gene encodes CDR1 MNHNY and CDR2 SVGAGI (reference sequence). CDR3 sequence (DNA): TGTGCCAGCAGTTACTTAATTGGCTATTGGCAGTTCTTC. Protein sequence: CASSYLIGYWQFF.

This rearrangement joins TRBV2 to TRBJ1-2; TRBD1 is a possible D gene (5 bases). The CDR3 runs to 13 residues. The germline V and J ends were trimmed by 5 bases and 3 bases, with 10 bases remaining between them. Germline V gene sequence: CDR1 SNHLY, CDR2 FYNNEI. The CDR3 loop reads CASSPGPDYGYTF. CDR3 bases: TGTGCCAGCAGTCCGGGACCGGACTATGGCTACACCTTC. Looking up the rest from reference TRBV2 and TRBJ1-2 gives the full variable domain: EPEVTQTPSHQVTQMGQEVILRCVPISNHLYFYWYRQILGQKVEFLVSFYNNEISEKSEIFDDQFSVERPDGSNFTLKIRSTKLEDSAMYFCASSPGPDYGYTFGSGTRLTVV.

V is TRBV5-1 and J is TRBJ2-7, with a tentative D call TRBD2 (5 bases). V was clipped by 4 bases and J by 0 bases, with 20 bases between them. Per germline, CDR1 SGHRS and CDR2 YFSETQ. This CDR3 spans 17 amino acids. The CDR3 is CASSLQESSRSSYEQYF. CDR3 nucleotide sequence: TGCGCCAGCAGCCTCCAGGAATCTAGCCGGAGCTCCTACGAGCAGTACTTC.

The chain employs TRBV2 and TRBJ2-7; 8 bases agree with TRBD1. Unmatched junction bases numbered 3, after V lost 3 bases and J lost 5 bases. This CDR3 is built from 13 residues. Per the germline V gene, CDR1 is SNHLY and CDR2 is FYNNEI. DNA for the CDR3: TGTGCCAGCAGTGACAGGGGGCTGGACGAGCAGTACTTC. Encoded protein: CASSDRGLDEQYF.

The rearrangement links TRBV18 to TRBJ2-1; D unclear. Germline CDR1 reads KGHSH; CDR2 reads LQKENI. Trimming removed 2 bases from V and 10 bases from J, with 9 bases in between. The CDR3 consists of 12 residues. The DNA for the CDR3 is TGTGCCAGCTCACCATTGGGGTGGGAGCAGTTCTTC. The encoded protein is CASSPLGWEQFF. The full variable domain, its missing parts supplied by reference TRBV18 and TRBJ2-1, is NAGVMQNPRHLVRRRGQEARLRCSPMKGHSHVYWYRQLPEEGLKFMVYLQKENIIDESGMPKERFSAEFPKEGPSILRIQQVVRGDSAAYFCASSPLGWEQFFGPGTRLTVL.

This clone has only a few counts. The rearrangement links TRBV6-5 to TRBJ2-7; D is possibly TRBD1 (6 bases). Between the trimmed V and J ends, which lost 5 bases and 6 bases, there was a span of 17 bases. The CDR3 runs 14 residues. Looked up from germline, CDR1 is MNHEY and CDR2 is SVGAGI. CDR3 sequence (DNA): TGTGCCAGCAGTGCCAGACAGCCACAGGGCGAGCAGTACTTC. This codes for CASSARQPQGEQYF.

The CDR3 DNA reads TGTGCCAGCAGCGTAGCTTCAGGGCGCGGAGACACCATATATTTT. It translates to CASSVASGRGDTIYF. V and J are TRBV9 and TRBJ1-3; D is possibly TRBD1 (5 bases). CDR3 size: 15 residues. V was clipped by 0 bases and J by 8 bases, with 15 bases between them. CDR1 and CDR2 (germline): SGDLS, YYNGEE.